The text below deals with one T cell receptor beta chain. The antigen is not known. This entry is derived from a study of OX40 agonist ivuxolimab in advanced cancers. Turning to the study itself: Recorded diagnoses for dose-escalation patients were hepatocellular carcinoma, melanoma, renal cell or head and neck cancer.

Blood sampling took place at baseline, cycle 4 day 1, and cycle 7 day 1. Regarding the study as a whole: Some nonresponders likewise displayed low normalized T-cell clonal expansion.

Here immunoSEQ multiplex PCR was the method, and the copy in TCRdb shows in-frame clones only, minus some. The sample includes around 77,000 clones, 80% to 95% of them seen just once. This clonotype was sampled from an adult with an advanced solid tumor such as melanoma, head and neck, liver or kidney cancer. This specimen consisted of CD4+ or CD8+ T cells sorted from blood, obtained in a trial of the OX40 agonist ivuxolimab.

CDR3 sequence: CASSFSSGANVLTF. For the CDR3, the DNA is TGTGCCAGCAGCTTCAGTTCTGGGGCCAACGTCCTGACTTTC. This chain uses TRBV7-9 with TRBJ2-6; D is undetermined. The CDR3 totals 14 residues. V was pared by 3 bases and J by 1 base, with 4 bases between. Germline V gives CDR1 SEHNR, CDR2 FQNEAQ (reference sequence).